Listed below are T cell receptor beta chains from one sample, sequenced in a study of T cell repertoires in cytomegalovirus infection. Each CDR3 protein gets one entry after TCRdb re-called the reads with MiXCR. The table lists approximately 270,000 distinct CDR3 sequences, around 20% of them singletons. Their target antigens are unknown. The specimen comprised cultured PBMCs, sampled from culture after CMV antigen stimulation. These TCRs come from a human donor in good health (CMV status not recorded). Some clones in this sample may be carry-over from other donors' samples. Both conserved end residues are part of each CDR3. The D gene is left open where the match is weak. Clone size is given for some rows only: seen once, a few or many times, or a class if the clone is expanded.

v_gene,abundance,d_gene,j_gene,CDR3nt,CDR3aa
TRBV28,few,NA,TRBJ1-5,TGTGCCAGCAGTTTGACTCAGCCCCAGCATTTT,CASSLTQPQHF
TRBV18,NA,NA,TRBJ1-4,TGTGCCAGCTCACCATCGACTGTTCGAGCTAATGAAAAACTGTTTTTT,CASSPSTVRANEKLFF
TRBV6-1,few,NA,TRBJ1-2,TGTGCCAGCACCAACGCAGGGTTTGGCTACACCTTC,CASTNAGFGYTF
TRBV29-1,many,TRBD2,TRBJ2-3,TGCAGCGTTGGCGCCGGGTGGGAGGGCCAAGATACGCAGTATTTT,CSVGAGWEGQDTQYF
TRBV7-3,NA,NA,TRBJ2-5,TGTGCCAGCAGCACCCAAGGGGCAGAGACCCAGTACTTC,CASSTQGAETQYF
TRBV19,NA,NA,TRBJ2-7,TGTGCCAGTAGTATAGAAGGGGGAACCTACGAGAAGTACTTC,CASSIEGGTYEKYF
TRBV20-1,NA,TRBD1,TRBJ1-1,TGCAGTGCTAGAAGACAGGGCACTGAAGCTTTCTTT,CSARRQGTEAFF
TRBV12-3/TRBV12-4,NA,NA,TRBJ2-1,TGTGCCAGCAGTCCAGAGGTTGTGGGGCGCCGTTACAATGAGCAGTTCTTC,CASSPEVVGRRYNEQFF
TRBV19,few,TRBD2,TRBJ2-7,TGTGCCAGTAGTCTAGGACCGCCGGGGGGTCACTACGAGCAGTACTTC,CASSLGPPGGHYEQYF
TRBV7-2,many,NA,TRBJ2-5,TGTGCCAGCAGCTTAGTCACCTGGAGCCAAGAGACCCAGTACTTC,CASSLVTWSQETQYF
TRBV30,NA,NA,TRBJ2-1,TGTGCCTGGAGTGATGGGGGAGGCGGAAATGAGCAGTTCTTC,CAWSDGGGGNEQFF
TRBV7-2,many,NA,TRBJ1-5,TGTGCCAGCAGCTTAAACTGGGATCAGCCCCAGCATTTT,CASSLNWDQPQHF
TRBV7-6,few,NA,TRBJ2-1,TGTGCCAGCAGCTTATTAAGGCAGCCTGGTTCCAATGAGCAGTTCTTC,CASSLLRQPGSNEQFF
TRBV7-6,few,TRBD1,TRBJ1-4,TGTGCCAGCAGCCTCCCGGGACAGGGACATGAAAAACTGTTTTTT,CASSLPGQGHEKLFF
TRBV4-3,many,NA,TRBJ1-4,TGCGCCAGCAGCCAGGACGGCCCGGGAGGGGGTGAAAAACTGTTTTTT,CASSQDGPGGGEKLFF
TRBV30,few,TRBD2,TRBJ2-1,TGTGCCTGGACCCTAGCGGGGGGAGGCCCCACGGATGAGCAGTTCTTC,CAWTLAGGGPTDEQFF
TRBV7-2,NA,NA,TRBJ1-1,TGTGCCAGCAGCCAAGGCAGGGCAGATGAAGCTTTCTTT,CASSQGRADEAFF
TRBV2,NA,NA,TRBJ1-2,TGTGCCTGGGGCCTTCTTTCGTCCTATGGCTACACCTTC,CAWGLLSSYGYTF
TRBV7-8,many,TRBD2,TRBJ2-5,TGTGCCAGCAGCTTTTCAGGCGCTAGCGGGAGGGAGACCCAGTACTTC,CASSFSGASGRETQYF
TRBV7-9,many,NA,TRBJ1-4,TGTGCCAGCAGCGAAACAGGAATTGAAAAACTGTTTTTT,CASSETGIEKLFF
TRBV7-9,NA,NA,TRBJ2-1,TGTGCCAGCAGCCCTGTGGGCGGGTCAGGGGACAATGAGCAGTTCTTC,CASSPVGGSGDNEQFF
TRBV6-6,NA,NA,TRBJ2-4,TGTGCCAGCAGTTACCTTAGTTCAGGGAACAAAAACATTCAGTACTTC,CASSYLSSGNKNIQYF
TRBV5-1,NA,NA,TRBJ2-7,TGCGCCAGCAGCGCTACGAAGGGGGTGTCTCGGGAGCAGTACTTC,CASSATKGVSREQYF
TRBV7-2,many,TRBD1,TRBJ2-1,TGTGCCAGCAGCCTCCAGACAGGGAACAATGAGCAGTTCTTC,CASSLQTGNNEQFF
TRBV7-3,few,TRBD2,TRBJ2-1,TGTGCCAGCAGCCCCTGGGCGGGAGGGTACAATGAGCAGTTCTTC,CASSPWAGGYNEQFF